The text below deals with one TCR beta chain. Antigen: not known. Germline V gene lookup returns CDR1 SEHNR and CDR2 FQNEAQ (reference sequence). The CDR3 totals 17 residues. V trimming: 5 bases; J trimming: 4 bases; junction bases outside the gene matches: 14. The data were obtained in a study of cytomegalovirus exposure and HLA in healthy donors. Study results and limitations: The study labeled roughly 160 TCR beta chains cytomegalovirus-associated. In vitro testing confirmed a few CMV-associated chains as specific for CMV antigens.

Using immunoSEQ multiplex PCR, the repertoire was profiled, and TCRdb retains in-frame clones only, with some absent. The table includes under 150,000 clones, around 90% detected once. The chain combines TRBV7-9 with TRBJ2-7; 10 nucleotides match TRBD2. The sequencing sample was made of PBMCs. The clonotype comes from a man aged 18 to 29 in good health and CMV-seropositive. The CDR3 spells CASSLGMPSGRGYEQYF. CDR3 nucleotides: TGTGCCAGCAGCCTAGGAATGCCTAGCGGGAGAGGGTACGAGCAGTACTTC.